There are a few counts of the clone carrying this T cell receptor beta chain. The source of the sample is a study of T cells in Graves' hyperthyroidism and ophthalmopathy. CDR3 length: 15 residues. The germline V gene has CDR1 SGDLS and CDR2 YYNGEE. V lost 3 bases to trimming and J lost 2 bases; unmatched junction nucleotides: 6. Amplified TCR beta CDR3 regions derived from RNA transcripts. In the first-round RT-PCR of the TCR CDR3, the HTBI primer set was used. TCRdb processed the multiplex PCR reads anew with MiXCR; each CDR3 protein has one entry. The sample has about 180,000 distinct CDR3 sequences; about 9% are singletons.

The sequenced material came from blood. The source is a woman between 18 and 29 years old with Graves' hyperthyroidism that later progressed to Graves' ophthalmopathy. The chain combines TRBV9 with TRBJ1-2; 8 bases are a match to TRBD1. This CDR3 is CASSAHRGKNYGYTF. For the CDR3, the DNA is TGTGCCAGCAGCGCCCACAGGGGGAAGAACTATGGCTACACCTTC.